This T cell receptor (beta chain) originates from a study of human T cells and chemical hapten exposure. Study as a whole: How much TCR each sample yielded varied, mostly because pooled library volumes differed slightly.

The study used a library that attached unique molecular identifiers to individual cDNA molecules. Original handling: A typical sample had 95,638 TCRs, with about 20,000 to 750,000 overall. TCRdb itself ran the 5' RACE reads through MiXCR, one entry per CDR3 protein. The V and J calls and clone size come from TCRdb's table, not from the authors' own analysis. This table holds roughly 110,000 distinct CDR3 sequences, 15% to 20% found once. It was from unfractionated whole blood that total RNA was extracted. On this clonotype: Its cognate antigen is unknown.

Study-wide points: There was no change with DPC sensitization in TCRs above 1 in 1000 frequency.

Trimming took 9 bases from V and 7 from J, leaving 18 bases between them. The CDR3 totals 13 residues. Germline CDR1 reads MDHEN; CDR2 reads SYDVKM. J is TRBJ1-2 and V is TRBV28; D is unclear. This TCR was sampled from a human donor in good health. The CDR3 DNA reads TGTGCCAGTTCCGTAAGGGTATTTGGTGGCTACACCTTC. This translates into CASSVRVFGGYTF.